This T cell receptor beta chain stems from a study of human T cells and chemical hapten exposure (dated by TCRdb to about 2021). General notes on the study: For sensitization, 2% DPC in acetone was applied to a 2 cm by 2 cm area of upper inner arm skin. Throughout the approximately 25-week study period, patients were also given weekly therapeutic DPC doses on the scalp. Patch testing was performed on the upper back with Finn chambers containing 0.01% DPC, and the patch tests were scored after 6 days according to International Contact Dermatitis Research Group standards. Alopecia areata with under or over 50% scalp involvement, alopecia totalis and alopecia universalis were represented in the patient cohort, which was mostly female. The libraries were sequenced as a pool, and the TCR yield per sample differed mostly because of small variations in library volumes within the pool. Peripheral blood TCR repertoire changes were tracked in vivo in alopecia patients during primary and secondary sensitization to the hapten diphenylcyclopropenone (DPC). Blood samples were taken from patients before sensitization (week 0) and at 2, 6 and about 24 weeks after DPC sensitization. Approximately 28 alopecia patients gave blood for TCR sequencing at one to four time points (pre-sensitization, 2, 6 and 24 weeks).

Results and caveats for the whole study, not just this receptor: A positive correlation was found between the number of PT1 expanded TCRs and patch test score, with significance reached at thresholds 8, 16 and 32 but not 4. DPC sensitization did not change how many TCRs were above 1 in 1000 frequency, and no evidence was found of alterations in global repertoire structure. Significantly more large CDR3 similarity clusters were formed by expanded TCRs than by pre-sensitization or healthy control sets, consistent with antigen-driven responses. Repeated subsampling changed both the strength of the expansion versus patch-test correlation and the threshold at which the correlation became significant. Alopecia, a presumed autoimmune disease, was present in all patients, so the immune response of the patients might differ from that of healthy individuals.

Libraries were constructed by RACE. The sequencing machine was a NextSeq 500. Library preparation attached unique molecular identifiers to individual cDNA molecules for quantitative, reproducible TCR counting. From each blood RNA sample, both TCR alpha and TCR beta chains were sequenced. The paper's processing steps were these. The median number of TCRs per sample was approximately 96,000, ranging from about 20,000 to 750,000. The Decombinator software suite was used to annotate the V, J and CDR3 of the TCR reads. Every sample was subsampled to the same number of TCRs (28,000) for the PS versus PT1 abundance plots. TCRs were defined as expanded if absent before sensitization and observed at least eight times at the 2-week time point. TCRdb reworked the public reads: Q25 trimming with fastp, MiXCR clone assembly, productive beta chains retained. CDR3 protein sequences are deduplicated, and each keeps its most common genes and DNA. For this entry, the V and J calls and clone size follow TCRdb and not the study's own pipeline. In all, the sample holds roughly 53,000 distinct CDR3 sequences, and roughly a tenth of those were seen once. Jointly, the top ten make up roughly 15% of the sample.

This clonotype was counted at least ten times. Its antigen is still unknown. There are no base qualities to consult, and no much larger clone falls within one base. According to the study, the label for this sample's time point signals: patch test 3, about 24 weeks after DPC sensitization. According to the study, the label for this sample's treatment or condition signals: therapeutic diphenylcyclopropenone sensitization with weekly scalp DPC. Blood at each patch-test visit was drawn before the patch test was applied. To be eligible, patients had to be aged 18 to 70, diagnosed with alopecia and judged suitable for DPC therapy, while pregnant patients were excluded. Total RNA was extracted from unfractionated whole blood that had been collected in Tempus Blood RNA tubes. This clonotype was obtained from a woman in her 40s with alopecia areata. Some clones in this sample may be carry-over from other donors' samples. Sequencing used whole blood, obtained in connection with sensitization to the hapten diphenylcyclopropenone (DPC).

The CDR3 reads CASRGSMGTGELFF. The sequence in DNA is TGTGCCAGCCGGGGGAGCATGGGCACCGGGGAGCTGTTTTTT. The rearranged chain carries TRBV9 and TRBJ2-2; TRBD2 might be the D gene, on 6 matching bases. The germline ends are 14 bases apart after V is trimmed by 7 bases and J by 4 bases. CDR1 SGDLS and CDR2 YYNGEE are derived from the germline V gene. The CDR3 spans 14 residues, from the cysteine through the phenylalanine. Left in the record is the CDR3 DNA by itself, 42 bases read in frame from the first base.